A selection of T cell receptor beta chains follows, all from one sample in a study of shared T cell receptors in the human thymus. The table came from immunoSEQ multiplex PCR; TCRdb's copy has only in-frame clones and leaves some out. The sample carries about 660,000 clones, more than 75% recorded once. The sample was also linked to a second study, of human thymus T cells.

Sequenced input: thymocytes. The source is a boy under two years old with a congenital heart defect. CDR3s include the opening cysteine and the closing phenylalanine or tryptophan. Clone sizes are given selectively: once, few, many, or a class where the clone is expanded.

j_gene,len,abundance,v_gene,CDR3aa
TRBJ2-2,15,NA,TRBV29-1,CSVGGSGANTGELFF
TRBJ1-4,17,NA,TRBV27,CASSLNGRDKTNEKLFF
TRBJ2-3,15,NA,TRBV6-1,CASRNHSGRTDTQYF
TRBJ2-7,14,NA,TRBV5-4,CASSLGGETYEQYF
TRBJ1-2,20,NA,TRBV4-3,CASSQTYRDRGRVGEDGYTF
TRBJ1-1,13,NA,TRBV29-1,CSVLGQGSTEAFF
TRBJ1-5,13,NA,TRBV7-9,CATCQGSNQPQHF
TRBJ2-1,12,NA,TRBV10-1,CASRKQGNEQFF
TRBJ2-1,16,NA,TRBV11-3,CASSLLGSYGYNEQFF
TRBJ2-5,14,once,TRBV7-3,CASSAGWSGETQYF